The 8 T cell receptor beta chains reported below all come from one sample, sequenced in a study of T cells in Graves' hyperthyroidism and ophthalmopathy. TCR beta CDR3 region amplification was performed from RNA transcripts. HTBI primers drove first-round RT-PCR of the TCR CDR3. In TCRdb, the multiplex PCR reads were re-called with MiXCR into one record per CDR3 protein. The table records hundreds of thousands of distinct CDR3 sequences, 15% to 20% of them present only once. The specimen was blood. The receptors stem from a woman in her twenties or thirties with Graves' hyperthyroidism.

This clonotype was recorded many times. The chain has TRBV27 and TRBJ1-1; 7 bases map to TRBD1. This CDR3 contains 13 residues. V shed 8 bases, J shed 6 bases, and the junction held 9 bases outside the gene matches. Germline V lookup: CDR1 MNHEY, CDR2 SMNVEV (reference sequence). CDR3 protein: CASRQGSSPEAFF. In DNA form, the CDR3 reads TGTGCCAGCCGACAGGGAAGTAGTCCTGAAGCTTTCTTT.

This clonotype showed up many times. The chain has TRBV6-2 or TRBV6-3 and TRBJ2-5, with TRBD2 matching 7 bases. The CDR3 totals 17 residues. V gave up 3 bases and J gave up 6 bases; unmatched junction bases: 16. CDR1 is MNHEY, CDR2 SVGEGT, per germline. As DNA, the CDR3 is TGTGCCAGCAGTTATGGGGGGGGAGGAGGGTTACTGAAGACCCAGTACTTC. Its translation is CASSYGGGGGLLKTQYF.

Many counts were recorded for this clonotype. J is TRBJ2-5 and V is TRBV28, with D possibly TRBD1 on 6 matching bases. Trimming took 4 bases from V and 5 from J, leaving 17 bases between them. There are 15 residues in the CDR3. Per the germline V gene, CDR1 is MDHEN and CDR2 is SYDVKM. CDR3 region: CASSSGYRVQETQYF. The CDR3 DNA sequence: TGTGCCAGCAGTTCCGGATACAGGGTGCAGGAGACCCAGTACTTC.

The CDR3 is CAISEGRGNEQYF. The DNA for the CDR3 is TGTGCCATCAGTGAGGGACGGGGCAACGAGCAGTACTTC. This chain uses TRBV10-3 with TRBJ2-7, with D tentatively TRBD1 or TRBD2 (5 bases each). This CDR3 is 13 amino acids long. Looked up from germline, CDR1 is ENHRY and CDR2 is SYGVKD. V was pared by 2 bases and J by 5 bases, with 10 bases between.

This clonotype was seen repeatedly, ten times or more. The gene calls are TRBV18 and TRBJ1-1, with 10 bases fitting TRBD1. The length of the CDR3 is 14 residues. Germline CDR1 KGHSH, CDR2 LQKENI. The V segment lost 3 bases and the J segment 6 bases; nucleotides outside the gene matches: 4. CDR3 in amino acids: CASSPTTGGSEAFF. DNA for the CDR3: TGTGCCAGCTCACCGACGACAGGGGGCTCTGAAGCTTTCTTT.

In this sample, this clonotype turned up a few times. The chain carries TRBV5-6 and TRBJ2-7, with 9 bases that match TRBD1. The CDR3 extends over 15 amino acids. CDR1 SGHDT and CDR2 YYEEEE come from the germline V gene. The V segment lost 5 bases and the J segment 1 base; nucleotides outside the gene matches: 7. CDR3 amino acids: CASSWSGTGSYEQYF. The DNA for the CDR3 is TGTGCCAGCAGTTGGTCCGGGACAGGGTCCTACGAGCAGTACTTC. The full variable domain, with the rest looked up from reference TRBV5-6 and TRBJ2-7, is DAGVTQSPTHLIKTRGQQVTLRCSPKSGHDTVSWYQQALGQGPQFIFQYYEEEERQRGNFPDRFSGHQFPNYSSELNVNALLLGDSALYLCASSWSGTGSYEQYFGPGTRLTVT.

There are a few counts of this clonotype. A much larger clone is a single base away; this may be a read error. V and J are TRBV7-3 and TRBJ2-3; no clear D. The V gene's germline CDR1 is SGHTA and CDR2 FQGTGA. Trimming shortened V by 5 bases and J by 2 bases, and 8 bases separated the two germline ends. The CDR3 spans 13 residues. The CDR3 loop is CASSPQPTDTQYF. CDR3 DNA: TGTGCCAGCAGCCCCCAACCCACAGATACGCAGTATTTT.

This clonotype has ten or more counts. The junction differs from germline at one of its ends, possibly a read error. The chain carries TRBV5-1 and TRBJ1-4; D ambiguous. The germline V gene has CDR1 SGHRS and CDR2 YFSETQ. The CDR3 consists of 14 residues. CDR3 in amino acids: CASSSTATNEKLFF. CDR3 DNA: TGTGCCAGTTCCTCCACAGCAACTAATGAAAAACTGTTTTTT. Together with reference TRBV5-1 and TRBJ1-4, the CDR3 gives the full variable domain: KAGVTQTPRYLIKTRGQQVTLSCSPISGHRSVSWYQQTPGQGLQFLFEYFSETQRNKGNFPGRFSGRQFSNSRSEMNVSTLELGDSALYLCASSSTATNEKLFFGSGTQLSVL.